These 7 T cell receptor beta chains were sequenced from one sample in a study of regulatory T cells in long-lasting Graves disease. Through Arm-PCR of CDR3 regions and iRepertoire HTBI primers, TCR beta libraries were built. TCRdb itself ran the multiplex PCR reads through MiXCR, one entry per CDR3 protein. Among around 400,000 distinct CDR3 sequences listed, around 11% were seen once. Time point noted: newly diagnosed GD, antithyroid drugs for less than 3 months. With RNA extracted from PBMCs as input, the TCR library was made. The same data also went into a second study, on T cells in Graves' hyperthyroidism and ophthalmopathy.

Material: peripheral blood mononuclear cells (PBMCs), obtained at new diagnosis, from a patient treated with antithyroid drugs. Receptors were obtained from a woman younger than 35 with Graves disease.

This clonotype was counted a few times. The chain has TRBV12-5 and TRBJ2-1; 13 positions agree with TRBD2. Germline CDR1 and CDR2: LGHNT and FRNRAP. V lost 6 bases to trimming and J lost 6 bases; unmatched junction nucleotides: 8. The CDR3 contains 16 residues. CDR3: CASGPLGLAGVNEQFF. Here the CDR3 DNA reads TGTGCTAGTGGCCCGCTAGGACTAGCGGGGGTCAATGAGCAGTTCTTC.

This clonotype was counted ten times or more. J is TRBJ2-1 and V is TRBV18, with D tentatively TRBD2 (5 bases). Trimming stripped 1 base from V and 14 bases from J, with 15 bases between. Germline V gives CDR1 KGHSH, CDR2 LQKENI. CDR3 size: 13 residues. CDR3 loop: CASSPRGGLGKFF. The CDR3 DNA is TGTGCCAGCTCACCACGAGGAGGTTTGGGGAAGTTCTTC.

This clonotype was recorded many times. This chain uses TRBV6-1 with TRBJ2-1; 7 positions match TRBD2. Trimming at V came to 6 bases and at J to 10 bases, leaving 6 bases not matched to a gene. Germline V gene sequence: CDR1 MNHNS, CDR2 SASEGT. The CDR3 sequence is 12 residues long. Here the CDR3 DNA reads TGTGCCAGCAGACCCTCAGCGGGAGAGCAGTTCTTC. Its translation: CASRPSAGEQFF.

The table lists this clonotype with many counts. The genes are TRBV29-1 and TRBJ1-1; 10 nucleotides line up with TRBD1. Germline loops: CDR1 SQVTM, CDR2 ANQGSEA. The CDR3 has 12 residues. V lost 7 bases to trimming and J lost 7 bases; unmatched junction nucleotides: 6. The CDR3 DNA is TGCAGCGCTGACGGGACAGGGGTTGAAGCTTTCTTT. Protein sequence: CSADGTGVEAFF.

This CDR3 is CASSPTSDEGNTIYF. The CDR3 DNA is TGTGCCAGCAGCCCCACCTCAGATGAAGGAAACACCATATATTTT. This chain connects TRBV7-2 to TRBJ1-3; the D is unclear. The CDR3 loop spans 15 amino acids. Germline V gene sequence: CDR1 SGHTA, CDR2 FQGNSA. The V end lost 5 bases, the J end lost 4 bases, and 15 bases lay between the germline ends.

The rearrangement links TRBV27 to TRBJ2-7, with 7 bases fitting TRBD1. The ends lost 7 bases at V and 0 bases at J; junction bases unmatched: 9. This CDR3 contains 15 residues. Germline CDR1 and CDR2: MNHEY and SMNVEV (reference sequence). CDR3 sequence reads: CASNPGTASSYEQYF. For the CDR3, the DNA is TGTGCCAGCAACCCCGGGACAGCATCCTCCTACGAGCAGTACTTC.

This clonotype has at least ten counts. This chain joins TRBV10-3 and TRBJ2-7, with 9 bases lining up with TRBD2. The trim removed 6 bases at V and 3 bases at J, leaving 6 bases unmatched. This CDR3 has 14 amino acids. Germline-derived CDR1 and CDR2 are ENHRY and SYGVKD. CDR3 sequence reads: CAISPSGADYEQYV. The CDR3 DNA reads as TGTGCCATCAGCCCTAGCGGGGCTGACTACGAGCAGTACGTC.